This T cell receptor beta chain appears in the sequencing data of a study of blood T cell repertoires in COVID-19. In the study overall: COVID-19 samples collected from the United States, Italy and Spain covered acute and convalescent phases. In each case, the material was cDNA or gDNA derived from T cells, B-cell-depleted T cells, or PBMCs.

Profiling relied on immunoSEQ multiplex PCR, and the TCRdb table lists in-frame clones only, not all of them. The sample has 310,000 or so clones, over 75% seen once. The study recruited people aged 18 to 89 years across around 23 US areas. Recovered participants had two consecutive negative NP/OP PCR tests, healthcare professional clearance, or symptom resolution. The CDR3 sequence is 11 residues long. The ends were cut back, 5 bases at V and 4 bases at J, with 2 bases in the middle. Germline loops: CDR1 PRHDT, CDR2 FYEKMQ (reference sequence). V and J are TRBV13 and TRBJ1-4; D unresolved. The sequence derives from a woman in her forties who had recovered from COVID-19. Sequencing was performed on PBMCs or T cells enriched from blood (not recorded which). The CDR3 spells CASSRNEKLFF. The CDR3 coding sequence is TGTGCCAGCAGCCGTAATGAAAAACTGTTTTTT.